Sequencing of this T cell receptor (beta chain) was carried out in a study (dated by TCRdb to between 2022 and 2023). Survey-level sequencing on the immunoSEQ platform was used to profile TCR beta chain repertoires. The study's own analysis went as follows. Repertoire diversity was quantified as the inverse Simpson index, and CDR3 amino acid length spectratypes and V-J pairing frequencies were compared. TCR beta CDR3 sequences were matched against VDJdb to annotate clonotypes specific to SARS-CoV-2, CMV, influenza A and EBV. Imported from immuneACCESS, the table was reduced by TCRdb to in-frame sequences with V and J called. These copies leave out some clones; in studies compared against another copy, an unresolved V gene accounts for under half, and the cause of the remainder is not known. That table gives V, J and clone size, and the DNA gave D and trimming. This sample has 68,000 or so clones in its table, and around 93% of those were observed once. The top ten constitute under 4.5% of the sample.

Turning to this clone: What this receptor recognizes is not known. No per-base quality is available; no much larger clone lies one base away.

The paper's findings and limits, for the study overall: Further investigation, including longitudinal sampling and assessment of a control group, is stated by the authors to be required.

PBMCs were isolated from peripheral blood, and TCR beta sequencing was performed on genomic DNA from unsorted PBMCs. Trimming removed 0 bases from V and 5 bases from J, leaving 17 bases between the germline ends. As encoded in the germline V gene, CDR1 is MNHEY while CDR2 is SVGAGI. The CDR3, cysteine through phenylalanine, is 16 amino acids long. Kept here is only the CDR3 DNA, which spans 48 bases and is read in frame from base 1. The sequenced sample consisted of PBMCs. The receptor chain draws on TRBV6-5 and TRBJ2-7; the D gene is perhaps TRBD2, on 6 matching bases. This clonotype originated in a man aged 35-49 years with rheumatoid arthritis. The DNA sequence is given as TGTGCCAGCAGTTACTCGAGTCAGGGTGGGAGGAACGAGCAGTACTTC. Its protein reads: CASSYSSQGGRNEQYF.